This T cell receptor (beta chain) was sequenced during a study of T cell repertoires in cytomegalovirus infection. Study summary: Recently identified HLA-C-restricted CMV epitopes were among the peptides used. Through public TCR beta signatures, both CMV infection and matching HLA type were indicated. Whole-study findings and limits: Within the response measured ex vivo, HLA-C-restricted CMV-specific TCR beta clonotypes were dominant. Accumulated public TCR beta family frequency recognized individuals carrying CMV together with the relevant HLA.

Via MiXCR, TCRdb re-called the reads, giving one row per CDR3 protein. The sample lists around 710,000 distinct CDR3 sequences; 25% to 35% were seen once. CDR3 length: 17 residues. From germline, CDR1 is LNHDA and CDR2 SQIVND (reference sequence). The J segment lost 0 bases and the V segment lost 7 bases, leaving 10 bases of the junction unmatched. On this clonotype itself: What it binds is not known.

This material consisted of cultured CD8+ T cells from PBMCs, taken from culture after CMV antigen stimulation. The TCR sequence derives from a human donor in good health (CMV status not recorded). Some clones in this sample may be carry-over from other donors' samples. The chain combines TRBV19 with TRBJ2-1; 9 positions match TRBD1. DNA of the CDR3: TGTGCCAGTACCGAGACAGGGGGTGAAGACTCCTACAATGAGCAGTTCTTC. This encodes CASTETGGEDSYNEQFF.